The present T cell receptor (beta chain) was sequenced within a study of T cells in Graves' hyperthyroidism and ophthalmopathy. Study-level results: A model built on 13 V-J features separated ophthalmopathy from stable hyperthyroidism. Most thyroid-expanded clonotypes above 0.001 were also found in blood.

This clonotype appeared many times. What it recognizes is unknown. The diagnostic basis comprised clinical symptoms, serum thyroxine and TRAb, thyroid ultrasound and orbital computed tomography. The source material, RNA transcripts, was used to amplify TCR beta CDR3 regions. Carried out on the TCR CDR3, a first-round RT-PCR used the HTBI primer set. MiXCR, applied by TCRdb to the multiplex PCR reads, yields one record per CDR3 protein. The sample carries 640,000 or so distinct CDR3 sequences, more than 13% recorded once. This sequence was found in a woman between 18 and 30 years old with Graves' ophthalmopathy. Sequenced input: blood.

CDR3: CAWSLSQVTDTQYF. The CDR3 DNA reads as TGTGCCTGGAGTTTGTCACAAGTCACAGATACGCAGTATTTT. The chain carries TRBV30 and TRBJ2-3; unclear D gene. There are 14 residues in the CDR3. The V gene lost 2 bases and the J gene lost 2 bases, with 11 bases spanning the gap. Germline assignment: CDR1 GTSNPN and CDR2 SVGIG (reference sequence).